This TCR beta chain was captured by sequencing in a study of blood T cells in healthy people across ages. A second PCR, run for about 6 to 11 cycles, used a sample-barcoded 5' primer plus a J-beta primer mix. TCRdb re-analysed the 5' RACE reads in MiXCR, keeping a single row per CDR3 protein. The sample lists under 950,000 distinct CDR3 sequences; about a fifth were seen once. This CDR3 is 15 amino acids long. Per the germline V gene, CDR1 is DFQATT and CDR2 is SNEGSKA (reference sequence). The chain combines TRBV20-1 with TRBJ2-5; D unresolved. Judging by the DNA end, TRBJ2-1 fits better; the J call may be wrong. Sequencing used blood. This clonotype originated in a man aged 65 to 85 in good health. CDR3 protein: CSAREAGLIYNEQFF. The CDR3 bases are TGCAGTGCTAGAGAGGCCGGATTAATCTACAATGAGCAGTTCTTC.